The rows below give T cell receptor beta chains drawn from one sample of a study of T cell changes during pregnancy in multiple sclerosis. Here immunoSEQ multiplex PCR was the method, and the copy in TCRdb shows in-frame clones only, minus some. The data hold tens of thousands of clones, with roughly 91% observed a single time. Sequenced material: peripheral blood, taken in the third trimester of pregnancy. The receptors stem from a female donor with multiple sclerosis, enrolled in a pregnancy study. The CDR3 runs from the conserved cysteine through the conserved F or W. D genes are given only for firm matches. The size of a clone is reported for some rows only, either as once, few or many, or as a class for expanded clones.

cdr3_aa	cdr3_nt	v_call	j_call	d_call	clone_size
CASSRDSTGELFF	TGTGCCAGCAGCCGAGACAGCACCGGGGAGCTGTTTTTT	TRBV9	TRBJ2-2	NA	NA
CASSQEGRGLNTGELFF	TGCGCCAGCAGCCAAGAAGGCAGGGGATTGAACACCGGGGAGCTGTTTTTT	TRBV4-3	TRBJ2-2	NA	NA
CASSSQGLNTEAFF	TGTGCCAGCAGCTCCCAGGGCCTGAACACTGAAGCTTTCTTT	TRBV13	TRBJ1-1	NA	few
CASMTGTLRVFIQPQHF	TGTGCCAGCATGACCGGGACACTTAGGGTCTTCATTCAGCCCCAGCATTTT	TRBV5-4	TRBJ1-5	NA	NA
CASSRDRVYWNEQFF	TGTGCCAGCAGCCGAGACAGGGTGTATTGGAATGAGCAGTTCTTC	TRBV7-9	TRBJ2-1	TRBD1	few
CASSSREAGDTEAFF	TGTGCCAGCAGCTCCCGGGAGGCGGGGGACACTGAAGCTTTCTTT	TRBV11-2	TRBJ1-1	NA	once
CASSEATGGQPQHF	TGTGCCAGCAGTGAAGCGACAGGAGGTCAGCCCCAGCATTTT	TRBV2	TRBJ1-5	NA	NA
CASSLFRGPRGETQYF	TGTGCCAGCAGCTTATTCAGGGGCCCCAGGGGGGAGACCCAGTACTTC	TRBV11-2	TRBJ2-5	TRBD1	NA
CASSYNGGSEAFF	TGTGCCAGCAGTTATAACGGGGGATCTGAAGCTTTCTTT	TRBV6-5	TRBJ1-1	NA	NA
CASSLAAGGTATRPQYF	TGTGCCAGCAGCTTAGCGGCGGGGGGGACGGCTACGAGGCCGCAGTACTTC	TRBV7-2	TRBJ2-7	TRBD2	NA
CASSLEGQGFGGYTF	TGTGCCAGCAGCTTGGAGGGACAGGGGTTTGGTGGCTACACCTTC	TRBV5-6	TRBJ1-2	TRBD1	few
CASSDSPLQGATEAFF	TGTGCCAGTAGTGACTCCCCACTACAGGGGGCCACTGAAGCTTTCTTT	TRBV19	TRBJ1-1	TRBD1	NA
CASSLGVGDYGYTF	TGTGCCAGCAGCTTAGGGGTAGGAGACTATGGCTACACCTTC	TRBV7-2	TRBJ1-2	NA	NA
CASSDSGGPDTQYF	TGTGCCAGCAGTGACTCCGGGGGTCCAGATACGCAGTATTTT	TRBV6-4	TRBJ2-3	NA	NA
CASGKAESYEQYF	TGTGCCAGCGGGAAAGCGGAAAGCTACGAGCAGTACTTC	TRBV7-2	TRBJ2-7	NA	NA
CASRQGVWGSPLHF	TGTGCCAGCCGACAGGGGGTTTGGGGTTCACCCCTCCACTTT	TRBV7-8	TRBJ1-6	TRBD1	NA
CSAITGVADYGYTF	TGCAGCGCAATTACAGGGGTGGCGGACTATGGCTACACCTTC	TRBV29-1	TRBJ1-2	TRBD1	once
CASSEQGSSYEQYF	TGTGCCAGCAGTGAGCAGGGGAGCTCCTACGAGCAGTACTTC	TRBV2	TRBJ2-7	NA	NA
CAYSPGDNTEAFF	TGTGCCTACTCACCGGGGGATAACACTGAAGCTTTCTTT	TRBV2	TRBJ1-1	NA	NA
CATSRSGTGYEKLFF	TGTGCCACCAGCAGATCCGGGACAGGGTATGAAAAACTGTTTTTT	TRBV15	TRBJ1-4	TRBD1	NA
CASSQRLGTGGFGYTF	TGCGCCAGCAGCCAAAGGTTGGGGACAGGGGGCTTTGGCTACACCTTC	TRBV4-3	TRBJ1-2	TRBD1	NA
CASSIPQGTDTQYF	TGTGCCAGCAGTATACCGCAGGGAACAGATACGCAGTATTTT	TRBV6-6	TRBJ2-3	NA	NA
CASSQDIGGHYAPLHF	TGTGCCAGCAGCCAAGACATCGGGGGGCATTACGCACCCCTCCACTTT	TRBV4-2	TRBJ1-6	NA	NA
CASTYSGSNQPQHF	TGTGCCAGCACCTACAGTGGTTCCAATCAGCCCCAGCATTTT	TRBV28	TRBJ1-5	NA	NA
CASSHFKNTEAFF	TGTGCCAGCAGCCACTTCAAGAACACTGAAGCTTTCTTT	TRBV7-3	TRBJ1-1	NA	NA
CASSTRQLSDTQYF	TGTGCCAGTAGTACCCGACAACTCTCAGATACGCAGTATTTT	TRBV19	TRBJ2-3	NA	NA
CASNSAANYGYTF	TGCGCCAGCAACTCAGCGGCGAACTATGGCTACACCTTC	TRBV10-2	TRBJ1-2	NA	NA
CASSPVPPSGGAAYNEQFF	TGTGCCAGCAGTCCCGTCCCTCCTAGCGGGGGGGCGGCCTACAATGAGCAGTTCTTC	TRBV2	TRBJ2-1	TRBD2	NA
CASRTGVNSPLHF	TGTGCCAGCAGAACAGGGGTTAATTCACCCCTCCACTTT	TRBV6-5	TRBJ1-6	TRBD1	once
CAWTPGGPTEAFF	TGTGCCTGGACCCCAGGGGGACCCACTGAAGCTTTCTTT	TRBV30	TRBJ1-1	TRBD1	NA